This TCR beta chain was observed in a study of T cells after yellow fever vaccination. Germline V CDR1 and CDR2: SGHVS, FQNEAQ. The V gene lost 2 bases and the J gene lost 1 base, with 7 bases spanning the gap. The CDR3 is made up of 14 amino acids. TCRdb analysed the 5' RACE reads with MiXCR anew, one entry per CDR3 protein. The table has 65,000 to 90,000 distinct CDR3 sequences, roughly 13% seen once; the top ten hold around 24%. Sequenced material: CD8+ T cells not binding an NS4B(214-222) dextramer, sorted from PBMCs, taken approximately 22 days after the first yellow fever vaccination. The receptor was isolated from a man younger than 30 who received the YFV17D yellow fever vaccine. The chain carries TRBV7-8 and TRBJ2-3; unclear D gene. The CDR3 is CASSLSRRTDTQYF. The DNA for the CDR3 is TGTGCCAGCAGCTTATCCAGACGCACAGATACGCAGTATTTT.